These 11 T cell receptor beta chains share one sample of origin, sequenced in a study of T cells in Graves' hyperthyroidism and ophthalmopathy. TCR beta CDR3 sequences were amplified from RNA transcripts. The TCR CDR3 first-round RT-PCR relied on the HTBI primer set. TCRdb re-derived calls from the multiplex PCR reads in MiXCR, one entry per CDR3 protein. Of some 180,000 distinct CDR3 sequences in the sample, over 15% are singletons; the top ten hold under 35%. Sequencing input: blood. Receptors were obtained from a woman between 50 and 59 years old with Graves' hyperthyroidism.

The rearrangement links TRBV28 to TRBJ1-5; the D is unclear. V was cut by 3 bases and J by 3 bases, with 3 bases left in between. The CDR3 extends over 12 amino acids. Germline V gives CDR1 MDHEN, CDR2 SYDVKM. CDR3 sequence (DNA): TGTGCCAGCAGTTTTGCCAATCAGCCCCAGCATTTT. Translating gives CASSFANQPQHF.

V is TRBV5-6 and J is TRBJ2-3, with D possibly matching TRBD2 (6 bases). Germline V gene sequence: CDR1 SGHDT, CDR2 YYEEEE. This CDR3 is built from 15 residues. V gave up 4 bases and J gave up 2 bases, with 14 bases separating them. The CDR3 is CASSLGGPNTDTQYF. For the CDR3, the DNA is TGTGCCAGCAGCCTGGGAGGCCCAAACACAGATACGCAGTATTTT.

At least ten counts were recorded for this clonotype. The CDR3 here is CASSPDRGDTQYF. CDR3 nucleotides: TGTGCCAGCAGCCCGGACAGGGGAGATACGCAGTATTTT. This chain connects TRBV7-2 to TRBJ2-3; 9 bases line up with TRBD1. The CDR3 runs to 13 residues. Germline V gene lookup returns CDR1 SGHTA and CDR2 FQGNSA. Unmatched junction bases numbered 2, after V lost 5 bases and J lost 5 bases.

The chain combines TRBV28 with TRBJ1-2; the match to TRBD1 covers 7 bases. V trimming: 10 bases; J trimming: 2 bases; junction bases outside the gene matches: 10. Germline V lookup: CDR1 MDHEN, CDR2 SYDVKM. This CDR3 has 14 residues. In nucleotides, the CDR3 is TGTGCCACCCACACGACAGGGACGAACTATGGCTACACCTTC. This sequence encodes CATHTTGTNYGYTF.

The table lists this clonotype with many counts. V and J are TRBV20-1 and TRBJ2-3; 11 bases fit TRBD2. Germline CDR1 reads DFQATT; CDR2 reads SNEGSKA (reference sequence). J was trimmed by 6 bases and V by 0 bases; bases with no gene match: 11. The CDR3 is made up of 17 amino acids. The CDR3 DNA sequence: TGCAGTGCTAGAGATGGCGCCCTAGCGGGGGGCAGGGATACGCAGTATTTT. Translating gives CSARDGALAGGRDTQYF.

In its sample, this clonotype was seen many times. The chain uses TRBV6-5 and TRBJ2-7, with 9 bases that match TRBD1. Per germline, CDR1 MNHEY and CDR2 SVGAGI. J lost 5 bases, V lost 0 bases, and 5 bases had no gene match. This CDR3 has 15 amino acids. CDR3 region: CASSYSNRGPNEQYF. CDR3 bases: TGTGCCAGCAGTTACTCAAACAGGGGGCCCAACGAGCAGTACTTC.

This clonotype was detected a few times. The CDR3 loop reads CSASDRAYEQYF. CDR3 nucleotides: TGCAGTGCCTCCGACAGAGCCTACGAGCAGTACTTC. V is TRBV20-1 and J is TRBJ2-7, with D tentatively TRBD1 (5 bases). This CDR3 comprises 12 residues. Germline V gene sequence: CDR1 DFQATT, CDR2 SNEGSKA (reference sequence). The germline V and J ends were trimmed by 6 bases and 2 bases, with 11 bases remaining between them.

There are many counts of this clonotype. The chain has TRBV7-2 and TRBJ2-7; weak D call: TRBD1 (5 bases). The CDR3 spans 14 residues. Germline V gene sequence: CDR1 SGHTA, CDR2 FQGNSA. Trimming removed 5 bases at V and 3 bases at J, with 14 bases between. The CDR3 protein is CASSAQGGGYEQYF. The CDR3 nucleotides read TGTGCCAGCAGCGCCCAGGGCGGTGGCTACGAGCAGTACTTC.

This clonotype showed up many times. The CDR3 DNA is TGTGCCAGCAGCCGAGGGGGGGGGAACACTGAAGCTTTCTTT. Translation gives CASSRGGGNTEAFF. The V gene is TRBV7-6, the J gene TRBJ1-1, with D perhaps TRBD1 (6 bases). Germline-derived CDR1 and CDR2 are SGHVS and FNYEAQ. The CDR3 covers 14 residues. V gave up 5 bases and J gave up 1 base, with 11 bases separating them.

This clonotype was observed many times. CDR3 residues: CASSFENTYEQYF. CDR3 coding DNA: TGTGCCAGCAGTTTTGAGAACACCTACGAGCAGTACTTC. This rearrangement joins TRBV28 to TRBJ2-7; D is unresolved. Trimming took off 3 bases at V and 2 bases at J, with 8 bases between the two ends. Germline V gene lookup returns CDR1 MDHEN and CDR2 SYDVKM. The CDR3 length is 13 residues.

This clonotype was found many times. The genes are TRBV9 and TRBJ2-1; D may be TRBD1 (6 bases). Germline CDR1 and CDR2: SGDLS and YYNGEE. V was pared by 3 bases and J by 10 bases, with 14 bases between. CDR3 size: 13 residues. The CDR3 DNA sequence: TGTGCCAGCAGCGACGGGACAAGCGGAGAGCAGTTCTTC. It encodes CASSDGTSGEQFF. Based on the CDR3 plus reference TRBV9 and TRBJ2-1, the full variable domain is DSGVTQTPKHLITATGQRVTLRCSPRSGDLSVYWYQQSLDQGLQFLIQYYNGEERAKGNILERFSAQQFPDLHSELNLSSLELGDSALYFCASSDGTSGEQFFGPGTRLTVL.